The source of this T cell receptor beta chain is a study of blood T cell repertoires in COVID-19. Germline CDR1 MDHEN, CDR2 SYDVKM. The CDR3 spans 16 amino acids, including both terminal residues. Original processing methods: Amplification with reference gene primers provided the estimates of nucleated cell counts. Assay used: immunoSEQ multiplex PCR; TCRdb lists only in-frame clones, some missing. V, J and clone size are those of that table, while D and trimming were read from the DNA. The sample lists 120,000 to 150,000 clones, approximately 87% occurring once. As for this clone: The limits of the CDR3 on the DNA are not certain, so only TCRdb's listed CDR3 is given.

The chain combines TRBV28 with TRBJ2-2; the D call of TRBD1 is as the table states it, not checked on the DNA. Sequenced material: peripheral blood. This receptor was obtained from a woman between 50 and 59 years old with active or convalescent COVID-19. CDR3 residues: CASSFLAGSIAGELFF.